This T cell receptor beta chain was sequenced during a study of OX40 agonist ivuxolimab in advanced cancers. Study findings and constraints: The study observed clonal expansion of CD4+ and CD8+ blood T cells by week 6 at 0.1 to 3.0 mg/kg.

Turning to this clone: Its antigen is not identified.

The data were produced by immunoSEQ multiplex PCR, yet TCRdb's version contains in-frame clones alone and is incomplete. The sample yields fewer than 55,000 clones, 87% seen once. The clonotype was recovered from an adult with an advanced solid tumor such as melanoma, head and neck, liver or kidney cancer. Sequenced material: CD4+ or CD8+ T cells sorted from blood, taken in a trial of the OX40 agonist ivuxolimab.

CDR3 nucleotides: TGTGCCAGCAGCTCGCCGGGGGGCTGGCGGGGCAATGAGCAGTTCTTC. It encodes CASSSPGGWRGNEQFF. This rearrangement joins TRBV5-4 to TRBJ2-1; D is possibly TRBD2 (7 bases). The CDR3 totals 16 residues. Between the trimmed V and J ends, which lost 3 bases and 6 bases, there was a span of 19 bases. Looked up from germline, CDR1 is SGHNT and CDR2 is YYREEE (reference sequence).